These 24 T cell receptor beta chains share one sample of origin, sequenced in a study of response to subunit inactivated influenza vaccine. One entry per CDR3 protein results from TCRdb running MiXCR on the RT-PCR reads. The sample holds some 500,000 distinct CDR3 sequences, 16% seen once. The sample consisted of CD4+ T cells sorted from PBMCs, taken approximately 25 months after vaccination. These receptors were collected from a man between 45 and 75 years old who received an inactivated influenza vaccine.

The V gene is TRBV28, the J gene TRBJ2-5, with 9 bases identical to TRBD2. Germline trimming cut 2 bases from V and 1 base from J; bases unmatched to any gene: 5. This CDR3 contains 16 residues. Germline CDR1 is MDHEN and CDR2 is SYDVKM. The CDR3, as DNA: TGTGCCAGCAGTTTACTGACTAGCGGAACCCAAGAGACCCAGTACTTC. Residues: CASSLLTSGTQETQYF.

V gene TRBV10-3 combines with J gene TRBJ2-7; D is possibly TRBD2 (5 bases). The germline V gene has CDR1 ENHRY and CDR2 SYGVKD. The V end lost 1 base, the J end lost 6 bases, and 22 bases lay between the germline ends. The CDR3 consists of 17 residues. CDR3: CAISEYVTGSLGIEQYF. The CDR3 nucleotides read TGTGCCATCAGTGAGTATGTCACGGGATCTCTAGGGATCGAGCAGTACTTC.

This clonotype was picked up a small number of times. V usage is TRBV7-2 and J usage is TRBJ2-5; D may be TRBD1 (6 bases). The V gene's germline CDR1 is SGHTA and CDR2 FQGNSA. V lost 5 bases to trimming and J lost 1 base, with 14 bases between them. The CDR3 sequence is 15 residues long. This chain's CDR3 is CASSRVRGFQETQYF. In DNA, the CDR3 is TGTGCCAGCAGCCGGGTCAGGGGCTTCCAAGAGACCCAGTACTTC.

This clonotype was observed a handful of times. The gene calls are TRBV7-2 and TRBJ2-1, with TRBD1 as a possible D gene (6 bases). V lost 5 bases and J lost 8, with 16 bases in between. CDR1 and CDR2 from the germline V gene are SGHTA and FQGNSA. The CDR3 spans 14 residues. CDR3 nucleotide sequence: TGTGCCAGCAGCGCCGTTGGGGGCCTAGATGAGCAGTTCTTC. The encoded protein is CASSAVGGLDEQFF.

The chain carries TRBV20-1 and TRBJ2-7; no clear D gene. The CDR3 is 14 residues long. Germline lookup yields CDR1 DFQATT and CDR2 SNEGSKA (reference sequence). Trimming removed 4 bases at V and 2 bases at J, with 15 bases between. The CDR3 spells CSATRSGPAYEQYF. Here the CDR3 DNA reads TGCAGTGCTACTCGCTCGGGCCCCGCCTACGAGCAGTACTTC.

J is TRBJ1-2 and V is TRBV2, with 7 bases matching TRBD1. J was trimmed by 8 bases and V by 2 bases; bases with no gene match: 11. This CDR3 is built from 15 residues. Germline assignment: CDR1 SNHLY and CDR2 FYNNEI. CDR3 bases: TGTGCCAGCAGTGAACAGTTCAGACAGGGAAGGGGCTACACCTTC. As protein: CASSEQFRQGRGYTF.

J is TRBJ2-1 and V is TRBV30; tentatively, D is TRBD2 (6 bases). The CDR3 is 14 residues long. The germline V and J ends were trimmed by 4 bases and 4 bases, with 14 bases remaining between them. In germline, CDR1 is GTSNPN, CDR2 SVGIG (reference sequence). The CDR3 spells CAWTWGEAYNEQFF. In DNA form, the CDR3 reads TGTGCCTGGACTTGGGGGGAGGCATACAATGAGCAGTTCTTC.

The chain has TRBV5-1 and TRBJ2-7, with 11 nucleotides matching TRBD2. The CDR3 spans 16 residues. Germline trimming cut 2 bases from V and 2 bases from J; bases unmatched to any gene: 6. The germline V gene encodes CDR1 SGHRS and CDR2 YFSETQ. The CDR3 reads CASSLVASGRPYEQYF. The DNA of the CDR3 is TGCGCCAGCAGCTTAGTGGCTAGCGGGAGGCCCTACGAGCAGTACTTC. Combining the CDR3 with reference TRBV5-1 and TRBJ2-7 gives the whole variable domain KAGVTQTPRYLIKTRGQQVTLSCSPISGHRSVSWYQQTPGQGLQFLFEYFSETQRNKGNFPGRFSGRQFSNSRSEMNVSTLELGDSALYLCASSLVASGRPYEQYFGPGTRLTVT.

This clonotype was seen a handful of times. CDR3 residues: CASSLTDSNYNEQFF. The CDR3 DNA follows: TGCGCCAGCAGCTTGACGGACTCCAATTACAATGAGCAGTTCTTC. The chain employs TRBV5-1 and TRBJ2-1, with a possible D match to TRBD2 (5 bases). This CDR3 comprises 15 residues. V was pared by 1 base and J by 4 bases, with 12 bases between. Germline V gene data show CDR1 as SGHRS and CDR2 as YFSETQ.

The DNA for the CDR3 is TGCAGTGCTAGACCTAGCGGGAGTGCTGAGACCCAGTACTTC. It encodes CSARPSGSAETQYF. The rearrangement uses TRBV20-1 and TRBJ2-5, with 10 bases aligning to TRBD2. V shed 2 bases, J shed 5 bases, and the junction held 5 bases outside the gene matches. Per the germline V gene, CDR1 is DFQATT and CDR2 is SNEGSKA (reference sequence). CDR3 length: 14 residues.

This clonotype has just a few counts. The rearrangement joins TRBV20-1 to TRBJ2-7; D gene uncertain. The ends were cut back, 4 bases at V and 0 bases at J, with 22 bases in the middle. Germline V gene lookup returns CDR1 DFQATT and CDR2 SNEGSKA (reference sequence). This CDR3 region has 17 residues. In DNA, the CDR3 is TGCAGTGCTATCTCAACGGGCGGACGATTAAGCTCCTACGAGCAGTACTTC. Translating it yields CSAISTGGRLSSYEQYF.

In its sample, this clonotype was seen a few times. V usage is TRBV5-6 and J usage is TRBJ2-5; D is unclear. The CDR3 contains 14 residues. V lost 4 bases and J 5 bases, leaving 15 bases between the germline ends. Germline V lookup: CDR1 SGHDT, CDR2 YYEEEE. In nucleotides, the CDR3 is TGTGCCAGCAGCCAGTTTAGTCCTGGGGAGACCCAGTACTTC. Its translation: CASSQFSPGETQYF.

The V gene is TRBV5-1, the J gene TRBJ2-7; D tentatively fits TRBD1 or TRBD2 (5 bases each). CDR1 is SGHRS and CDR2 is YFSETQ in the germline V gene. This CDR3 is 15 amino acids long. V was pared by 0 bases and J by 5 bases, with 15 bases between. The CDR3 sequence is CASSLAGTLGDEQYF. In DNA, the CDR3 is TGCGCCAGCAGCTTGGCCGGGACGTTAGGAGACGAGCAGTACTTC.

The CDR3 bases are TGTGCCAGCAGCTTAAAAGGGGGCAAGAATGAGCAGTTCTTC. Translation: CASSLKGGKNEQFF. The V gene is TRBV7-2, the J gene TRBJ2-1, with 7 positions matching TRBD1. Germline CDR1 and CDR2: SGHTA and FQGNSA. This CDR3 is 14 amino acids long. Germline trimming cut 2 bases from V and 7 bases from J; bases unmatched to any gene: 5.

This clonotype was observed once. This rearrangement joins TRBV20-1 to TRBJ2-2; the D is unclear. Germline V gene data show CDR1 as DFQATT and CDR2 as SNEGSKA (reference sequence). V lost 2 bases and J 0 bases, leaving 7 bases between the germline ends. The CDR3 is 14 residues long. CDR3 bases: TGCAGTGCTAGACCCGGGCCGAACACCGGGGAGCTGTTTTTT. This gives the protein CSARPGPNTGELFF.

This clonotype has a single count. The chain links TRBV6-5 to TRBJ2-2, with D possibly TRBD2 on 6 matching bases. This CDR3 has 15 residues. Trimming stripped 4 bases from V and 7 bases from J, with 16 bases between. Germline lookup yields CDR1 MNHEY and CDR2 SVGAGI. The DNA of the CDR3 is TGTGCCAGCAGTTCCCACGGGGGAAAGGGCGGGGAGCTGTTTTTT. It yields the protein CASSSHGGKGGELFF.

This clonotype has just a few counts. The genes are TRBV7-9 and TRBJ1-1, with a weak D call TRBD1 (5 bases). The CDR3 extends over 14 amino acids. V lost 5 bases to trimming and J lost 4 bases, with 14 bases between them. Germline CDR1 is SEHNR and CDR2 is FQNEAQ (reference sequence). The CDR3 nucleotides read TGTGCCAGCAGCGCAAAGGCAAGGGGCACTGAAGCTTTCTTT. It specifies CASSAKARGTEAFF.

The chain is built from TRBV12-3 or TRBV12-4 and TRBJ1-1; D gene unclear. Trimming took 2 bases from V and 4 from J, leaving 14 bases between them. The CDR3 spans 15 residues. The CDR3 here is CASSLTLVRSTEAFF. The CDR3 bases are TGTGCCAGCAGTTTAACGTTAGTTCGGAGCACTGAAGCTTTCTTT.

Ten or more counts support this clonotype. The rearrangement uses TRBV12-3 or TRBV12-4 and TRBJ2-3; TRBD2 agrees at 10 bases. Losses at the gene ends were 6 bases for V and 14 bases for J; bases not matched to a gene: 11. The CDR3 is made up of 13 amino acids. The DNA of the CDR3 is TGTGCCAGCAGGGAATCTAGCGGGAGTTATCCGTATTTT. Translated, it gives CASRESSGSYPYF.

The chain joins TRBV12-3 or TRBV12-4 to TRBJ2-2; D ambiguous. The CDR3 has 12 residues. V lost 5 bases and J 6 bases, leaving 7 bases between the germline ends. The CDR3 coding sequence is TGTGCCAGCAGTGAAGGACCCGGGGAGCTGTTTTTT. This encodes CASSEGPGELFF.

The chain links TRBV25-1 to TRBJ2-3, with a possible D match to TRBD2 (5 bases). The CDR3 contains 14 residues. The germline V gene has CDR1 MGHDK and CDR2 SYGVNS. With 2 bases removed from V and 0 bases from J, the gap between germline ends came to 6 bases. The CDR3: CASSETGSTDTQYF. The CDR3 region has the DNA TGTGCCAGCAGTGAAACGGGAAGCACAGATACGCAGTATTTT.

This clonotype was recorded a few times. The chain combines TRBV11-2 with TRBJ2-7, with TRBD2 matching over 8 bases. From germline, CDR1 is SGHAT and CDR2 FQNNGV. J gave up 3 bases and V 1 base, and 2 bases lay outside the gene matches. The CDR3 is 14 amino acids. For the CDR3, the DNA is TGTGCCAGCAGCTTAGTTCGGGGGGGCTACGAGCAGTACTTC. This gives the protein CASSLVRGGYEQYF.

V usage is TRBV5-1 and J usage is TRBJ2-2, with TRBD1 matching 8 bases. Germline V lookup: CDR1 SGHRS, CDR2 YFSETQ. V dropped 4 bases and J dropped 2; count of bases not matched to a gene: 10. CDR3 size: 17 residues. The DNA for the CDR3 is TGCGCCAGCAGCAACTCACAGGGGGTCGGTAACACCGGGGAGCTGTTTTTT. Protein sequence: CASSNSQGVGNTGELFF.

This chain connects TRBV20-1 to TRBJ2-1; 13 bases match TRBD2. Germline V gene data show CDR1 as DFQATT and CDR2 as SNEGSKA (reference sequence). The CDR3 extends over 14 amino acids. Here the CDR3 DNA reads TGCAAGGGGGGGACTAGCGGGACAGACAATGAGCAGTTCTTC. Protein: CKGGTSGTDNEQFF.